This TCR beta chain was recovered during a study of T cell responses to AZD1222 COVID-19 vaccine. About the study: Second-dose intervals of approximately 4 or approximately 12 weeks were pooled.

Notes on this clone: Its specificity is unknown.

Overall study findings and caveats: Seropositive AZD1222 recipients at baseline numbered only 6 or 7. There were vaccine-associated CD4 TCRs across spike, dominant at 160-218 and 743-854. Donor demographics were predominantly white British with a female majority; clonal diversity may be underestimated.

Profiled with immunoSEQ multiplex PCR; TCRdb holds only in-frame clones, not every one. The sample lists about 120,000 clones; about 90% were seen once. This sequence was found in an adult in good health. Sequenced material: peripheral blood, taken on day 0 of AZD1222 vaccination.

This chain's CDR3 is CATDPGQGTYEQYF. The CDR3 region has the DNA TGTGCCACCGATCCGGGACAGGGAACCTACGAGCAGTACTTC. The chain uses TRBV5-8 and TRBJ2-7, with 9 nucleotides matching TRBD1. The V gene end was trimmed by 9 bases and the J gene end by 2 bases; junction bases not matched to a gene: 9. CDR1 SGHTS and CDR2 YDEGEE come from the germline V gene. The CDR3 runs 14 residues.